The entry that follows covers one TCR beta chain sequence. In the source study's methods: Cell counts per sample came from amplifying reference gene primers. Sequencing used immunoSEQ multiplex PCR; TCRdb keeps in-frame clones, though not all of them. That table furnishes V, J and clone size, whereas the DNA furnished D and trimming. The repertoire consists of fewer than 150,000 clones, with roughly 79% occurring once and the leading ten covering over 15%. The data were taken from a study of blood T cell repertoires in COVID-19. Study at large: There were acute and convalescent COVID-19 samples, and they came from the United States, Italy and Spain. T cells, B-cell-depleted T cells, or PBMCs supplied cDNA or gDNA.

From germline, CDR1 is LGHDT and CDR2 YNNKEL (reference sequence). This CDR3 is built from 19 residues. The V gene end was trimmed by 0 bases and the J gene end by 4 bases; junction bases not matched to a gene: 18. The TCR comes from a man older than 75 with acute or convalescent COVID-19. This rearrangement joins TRBV3-1 (or the pseudogene TRBV3-2) to TRBJ2-7; TRBD1 aligns across 7 bases. The sample comprised peripheral blood. CDR3 coding DNA: TGTGCCAGCAGCCAAGATCCCCACGGACAGGCCAAGAGGGATTACGAGCAGTACTTC. Protein: CASSQDPHGQAKRDYEQYF.